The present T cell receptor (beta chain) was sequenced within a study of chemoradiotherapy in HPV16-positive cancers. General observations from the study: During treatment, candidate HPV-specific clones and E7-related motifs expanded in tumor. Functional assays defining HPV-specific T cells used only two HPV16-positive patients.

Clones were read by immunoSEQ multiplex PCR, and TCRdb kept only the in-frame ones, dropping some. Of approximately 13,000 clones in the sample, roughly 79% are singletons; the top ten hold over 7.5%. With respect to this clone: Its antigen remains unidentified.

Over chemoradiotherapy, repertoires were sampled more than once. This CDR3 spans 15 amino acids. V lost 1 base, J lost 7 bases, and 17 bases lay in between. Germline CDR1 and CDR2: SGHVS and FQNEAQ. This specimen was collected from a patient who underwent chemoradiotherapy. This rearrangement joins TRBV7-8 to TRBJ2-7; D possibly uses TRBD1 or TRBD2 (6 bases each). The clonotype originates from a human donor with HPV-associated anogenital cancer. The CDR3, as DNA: TGTGCCAGCAGCTTAGGTGCGACAGGAGGGGGGGAGCAGTACTTC. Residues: CASSLGATGGGEQYF.